This TCR beta chain is from a study of T cells in tuberculosis (dated by TCRdb to about 2018). With regard to the full study: To characterize T cells specific for the mycobacterial lipid antigen glucose monomycolate (GMM), the study used CD1B tetramers together with high-throughput TCR immunosequencing. IGRA-negative adolescents, IGRA-positive adolescents with latent tuberculosis and adults with active tuberculosis, about 9 per group, were compared in a South African clinical cohort. PBMC from active tuberculosis patients were archived either before standard anti-tuberculosis treatment began or within 7 days of its start. What the authors observed across the whole study: Smaller NN-distances were partly driven by shorter CDR3-alpha lengths in active tuberculosis patients, and statistical significance was not reached for the TCR-beta difference. Smaller mean NN-distances to GMM-specific TCRs were observed in active tuberculosis TCR-alpha repertoires than in IGRA-negative controls, suggesting clonal expansion of GMM-specific TCRs. Clinical samples were chosen by availability of cryopreserved specimens, and active tuberculosis cases were adults while controls were adolescents. Using GEM motif frequencies, a classifier achieved 60% to 70% accuracy, whereas a classifier built on the diverse GMM-specific repertoire got to under 90% accuracy (AUROC around 0.87).

As for this clone: Its cognate antigen has yet to be identified. No qualities accompany the bases; no much larger clone lies one base away.

The immunoSEQ multiplex PCR assay was used to generate TCR libraries, with TCR-beta and/or TCR-alpha/delta assays applied to each sample. The amplified TCR libraries were sequenced using the Illumina high-throughput platform. For the original study's pipeline: Clustering and dimensionality reduction relied on pairwise TCRdist distances among GMM-specific receptors from T cells that were either sorted ex vivo or expanded in vitro. Each clinical repertoire received a mean NN-distance score, defined as the average TCRdist to the nearest 10% of tetramer-positive reference sequences. GEM TCR motif frequency was calculated as the fraction of unique TCRs that matched known GEM sequences by V/J usage and CDR3 length. Active tuberculosis was classified by linear discriminant analysis with leave-one-out cross-validation, implemented in scikit-learn. This immuneACCESS table, as held by TCRdb, lists in-frame sequences with V and J called but not all clones. Of the missing ones, under half trace to an unresolved V gene in checked studies; the others have no known cause. V, J and clone size are those of that table, while D and trimming were read from the DNA. The sample table holds about 10,000 clones, of which roughly 94% were seen once. 10% to 15% of the sample lies in the top ten.

Patients with active tuberculosis were defined as newly diagnosed, HIV-seronegative South African adults aged 18 years or older. Confirmation of active tuberculosis came from positive sputum smear microscopy and/or a positive M. tuberculosis culture. Unsorted cryopreserved PBMC were immunosequenced, covering on average about 100,000 T cells per clinical donor. The source is an adult with tuberculosis. The sample was PBMCs.

The CDR3 has the sequence CASSEIKPRGTEAFF. The DNA reads TGTGCCAGCAGTGAGATTAAGCCCAGGGGCACTGAAGCTTTCTTT. The rearrangement combines TRBV6-1 with TRBJ1-1, with TRBD1 perhaps the D gene, on 6 matching bases. The germline V gene provides CDR1 MNHNS and CDR2 SASEGT. Measured from the cysteine to the phenylalanine, the CDR3 is 15 residues long. Left in the record is the CDR3 DNA by itself, 45 bases read in frame from the first base. V drops 3 bases and J drops 4 bases, leaving 15 bases in between.